This T cell receptor (beta chain) was profiled in a study of blood T cell repertoires in COVID-19. This CDR3 contains 13 residues. V lost 1 base, J lost 6 bases, and 0 bases stayed unmatched. The germline gives CDR1 SGHAT, CDR2 FQNNGV. TCRdb's table, derived via immunoSEQ multiplex PCR, lists solely in-frame clones and lacks some. The sample shows just under 50,000 clones, around 86% of them seen only once. The sequenced sample was peripheral blood. V gene TRBV11-2 combines with J gene TRBJ2-7, with 10 positions matching TRBD2. This receptor was taken from a human donor in a cohort sampled during active COVID-19. CDR3 region: CASSLGLAGEQYF. The CDR3 coding sequence is TGTGCCAGCAGCTTAGGACTAGCGGGCGAGCAGTACTTC. The full variable domain, its missing parts supplied by reference TRBV11-2 and TRBJ2-7, is EAGVAQSPRYKIIEKRQSVAFWCNPISGHATLYWYQQILGQGPKLLIQFQNNGVVDDSQLPKDRFSAERLKGVDSTLKIQPAKLEDSAVYLCASSLGLAGEQYFGPGTRLTVT.